Sequencing of this TCR beta chain was carried out in a study of regulatory T cells in long-lasting Graves disease (dated by TCRdb to the early 2020s). With regard to the full study: Newly diagnosed Graves' disease patients had taken antithyroid drugs for less than 3 months. Persistent Graves' disease patients were compared with newly diagnosed Graves' disease patients by peripheral blood TCR sequencing and RNA sequencing. The study took place in China and was registered as a clinical trial. A total of around 35 samples underwent TCR sequencing, from 13 patients with persistent Graves' disease and 20 patients with newly diagnosed Graves' disease. Here is what the overall study found, with its caveats: Patients with persistent disease shared more public clonotypes (around 3,000) than newly diagnosed patients did (more than 900). Because the primary lesion, thyroid tissue, could not be accessed, the study looked at peripheral blood alone. TRBV28, TRBJ1-2 and TRBJ2-5 were preferentially used in persistent disease, while TRBV20-1 and TRBJ2-1 were favored in newly diagnosed disease. Compared with newly diagnosed patients, persistent Graves' disease patients had lower TCR Shannon entropy and fewer highly expanded clones, which suggests clonal expansion. The authors acknowledged the small sample size as a limitation that may reduce accuracy. Sequencing and analysis were limited to the TCR beta chain.

This clonotype was recorded at least ten times. Its cognate antigen has yet to be identified. No base quality values were provided; no much bigger clone lies one nucleotide off. The time point label here, explained by the study, means: newly diagnosed GD, antithyroid drugs for less than 3 months. For both TCR sequencing and RNA sequencing, RNA was extracted from PBMCs in TRIzol. The diagnosis of Graves' disease followed American Thyroid Association guidelines. Patients were recruited from an endocrinology department in Xi'an, China. From each patient, around 9 milliliters of peripheral blood was collected into an EDTA anticoagulant tube. Ficoll Paque Plus density gradient separation was used to isolate PBMCs, and no additional T cell sorting was done. An Agilent 2100 Bioanalyzer and agarose gel were used to check RNA quality, while a NanoDrop 2000 measured RNA concentration. From the germline V gene, CDR1 is SGDLS and CDR2 is YYNGEE. Reading from cysteine to phenylalanine, the CDR3 counts 15 amino acids. CDR3 DNA is the only sequence kept; it has 45 bases, read in frame from the first base. A distance of 12 bases separates the germline ends of V and J, which lose 1 base and 4 bases respectively.

Libraries were constructed by multiplex PCR. Sequencing was performed on an Illumina HiSeq 4000. CDR3 regions were amplified by Arm-PCR with iRepertoire HTBI primers to construct TCR beta libraries. Before sequencing, the PCR products went through gel purification. The study's processing was this. Gene usage analysis of CDR3 amino acid clonotypes used the approximately 62 TRBV and approximately 13 TRBJ segments found across samples. Filtered high-quality paired reads were merged into contigs using COPE and FqMerger. BLAST was used to align contigs to the IMGT TRBV, TRBD and TRBJ reference genes, and CDR3 was defined following IMGT. Clonotypes above 0.1% frequency were classified as highly expanded clones. Repertoire diversity was measured by Shannon entropy, and V-J evenness by the Gini coefficient. A clonotype was considered public if more than one individual shared it. TCRdb reanalyzed the raw reads on its own, using fastp at Q25 for trimming and MiXCR for clone calling, and kept in-frame beta chains. A single entry per CDR3 protein holds the most common genes and DNA from its merged rows. For this entry, the V and J calls and clone size follow TCRdb and not the study's own pipeline. Present in this sample are around 400,000 distinct CDR3 sequences, 10% to 15% of which were seen just once. The top ten hold approximately 17% of the sample.

These same data were also listed under a study on T cells in Graves' hyperthyroidism and ophthalmopathy. Drawing on the second study: Stable Graves' hyperthyroidism was defined as the absence of progression to ophthalmopathy over 18 months of follow-up. Hyperthyroidism patients were aged 18 to 65 years and newly diagnosed, with disease duration of less than 2 months. Any patient with an uncontrolled infection, another autoimmune disease, pregnancy or lactation was excluded. Diagnoses relied on clinical symptoms, serum thyroxine and TRAb, thyroid ultrasound and orbital computed tomography. The first round of RT-PCR for the TCR CDR3 was performed with the HTBI primer set and the Qiagen OneStep RT-PCR kit. Most expanded thyroid clonotypes (frequency above 0.001) were also detected in blood, suggesting blood repertoires may reflect thyroid immune responses. In cross-validation, a model built on a 13 V-J signature told ophthalmopathy apart from stable hyperthyroidism with 85% to 90% sensitivity and roughly 82% specificity, and in testing the same model reached 80%/75%. During validation, the model predicted progression to ophthalmopathy a median of approximately six months ahead of onset, with almost 71% sensitivity and 72.22% specificity. A discovery cohort of fewer than 110 patients, fewer than 50 with Graves' ophthalmopathy and approximately 60 with stable Graves' hyperthyroidism, was used to find distinguishing TCR V-J signatures. Whether ophthalmopathy could be predicted prospectively was tested in an independent validation cohort made up of roughly 20 hyperthyroidism patients plus 17 patients who later progressed to ophthalmopathy. The roughly 90 discovery patients were divided at random into training and test sets in a 7:3 ratio. The study also compared thyroid tissue and blood T-cell repertoires from a handful of Graves' hyperthyroidism patients. After sampling, hyperthyroidism patients received methimazole starting at 30 mg daily, and ophthalmopathy patients received high-dose intravenous methylprednisolone. A second multiplex PCR round built the libraries, followed by size selection and purification. Paired-end sequencing of the libraries was performed with 100 bp reads on an Illumina HiSeq2000. SOAPnuke was used to process the raw data, with reads discarded if the reads contained adapters or uncalled bases, had a mean Phred below 15, or lacked an exact constant-primer or identifier match. High-quality paired reads were merged with COPE v1.2.5, and unique nucleotide sequences were defined as clonotypes. Clonotypes were aligned to IMGT TRBV, TRBD and TRBJ reference segments using MiTCR v1.1. The analysis included only V-J combinations with a frequency above 0.0001, which together covered 99% to 99.2% of the repertoires. A TCS score was defined as the ratio of F50 (clonal expansion) to E x V (chaos), with BLOSUM62-based TCRdist applied between CDR3 peptides within each V-J. Welch's t-statistics and random forest reduced fewer than 550 V-J features to roughly 13, which were used in a naive Bayes classifier (R e1071). No statistical method was used to fix the sample size in advance, and group allocation was not hidden from the investigators. According to the paper, TCR Vbeta CDR3 sequencing was carried out on approximately 140 peripheral blood samples, which came from fewer than 50 ophthalmopathy, around 75 hyperthyroidism and around 17 progressor patients.

This specimen was peripheral blood mononuclear cells (PBMCs), taken at new diagnosis, from a patient treated with antithyroid drugs. The rearrangement joined TRBV9 to TRBJ2-1; no D gene can be assigned with confidence. The sequence derives from a woman under 30 with Graves disease. Donor details come from another sample of the same person, matched by shared clones. The DNA reads TGTGCCAGCAGCGTAAGGGCAGAAGTTTACAATGAGCAGTTCTTC. It is translated as CASSVRAEVYNEQFF. Beyond the CDR3, the reference TRBV9 and TRBJ2-1 genes provide the residues; the full variable domain reads: DSGVTQTPKHLITATGQRVTLRCSPRSGDLSVYWYQQSLDQGLQFLIQYYNGEERAKGNILERFSAQQFPDLHSELNLSSLELGDSALYFCASSVRAEVYNEQFFGPGTRLTVL.